These 15 T cell receptor beta chains were sequenced from one sample in a study of blood T cell repertoires in COVID-19. Libraries were prepared by immunoSEQ multiplex PCR; TCRdb keeps only in-frame clonotypes and omits some of them. The table has fewer than 150,000 clones, approximately 85% seen once. Source material: peripheral blood. These receptor sequences come from a human donor in a cohort sampled during active COVID-19.

The rearrangement links TRBV6-1 to TRBJ1-1; D unresolved. The germline V gene has CDR1 MNHNS and CDR2 SASEGT. The CDR3 sequence is 13 residues long. V lost 7 bases and J lost 0, with 9 bases in between. CDR3 region: CASNGYMNTEAFF. In DNA, the CDR3 is TGTGCCAGCAACGGGTACATGAACACTGAAGCTTTCTTT.

V usage is TRBV19 and J usage is TRBJ2-1; a possible D gene is TRBD2 (7 bases). With 6 bases removed from V and 3 bases from J, the gap between germline ends came to 15 bases. CDR3 size: 15 residues. The germline V gene encodes CDR1 LNHDA and CDR2 SQIVND (reference sequence). The CDR3 DNA reads as TGTGCCAGTAGCTGGGGGGGGGCTAACTACAATGAGCAGTTCTTC. Its translation: CASSWGGANYNEQFF. Based on the CDR3 plus reference TRBV19 and TRBJ2-1, the full variable domain is DGGITQSPKYLFRKEGQNVTLSCEQNLNHDAMYWYRQDPGQGLRLIYYSQIVNDFQKGDIAEGYSVSREKKESFPLTVTSAQKNPTAFYLCASSWGGANYNEQFFGPGTRLTVL.

The rearrangement uses TRBV6-5 and TRBJ2-5, with TRBD2 matching over 8 bases. Germline V gives CDR1 MNHEY, CDR2 SVGAGI. V was pared by 5 bases and J by 2 bases, with 4 bases of the junction left unmatched. This CDR3 contains 14 residues. CDR3 nucleotide sequence: TGTGCCAGCAGTCCGGGGGGGCTACAAGAGACCCAGTACTTC. It specifies CASSPGGLQETQYF.

The chain uses TRBV5-1 and TRBJ2-7; 9 positions agree with TRBD1. The V segment lost 2 bases and the J segment 6 bases; nucleotides outside the gene matches: 9. The CDR3 is made up of 15 amino acids. Germline V gene lookup returns CDR1 SGHRS and CDR2 YFSETQ. In DNA, the CDR3 is TGCGCCAGCAGCTTAACCGGGACAGGGTTGGGCGAGCAGTACGTC. This gives the protein CASSLTGTGLGEQYV.

The chain recombines TRBV5-4 with TRBJ1-2; unclear D gene. CDR3 length: 14 amino acids. The V gene lost 0 bases and the J gene lost 0 bases, with 6 bases spanning the gap. The germline CDR1 and CDR2 sequences are SGHNT and YYREEE (reference sequence). The CDR3 reads CASSLGPANYGYTF. CDR3 DNA sequence: TGTGCCAGCAGCTTGGGTCCGGCTAACTATGGCTACACCTTC.

The chain is built from TRBV4-3 and TRBJ2-5, with no clear D. CDR3 length equals 13 residues. Germline lookup yields CDR1 LGHNA and CDR2 YSLEER. Trimming removed 2 bases from V and 7 bases from J, with 11 bases in between. The CDR3 DNA follows: TGCGCCAGCAGCCAAAGCCCCTCGCGGACCCAGTACTTC. This codes for CASSQSPSRTQYF.

This clone occurred a few times. The chain joins TRBV6-5 to TRBJ1-3; a possible D gene is TRBD1 (5 bases). The CDR3 spans 12 residues. Looked up from germline, CDR1 is MNHEY and CDR2 is SVGAGI. V was trimmed by 2 bases and J by 9 bases, leaving 8 bases between them. The CDR3 sequence is CASSYPGGTIYF. CDR3 DNA: TGTGCCAGCAGTTACCCGGGGGGCACCATATATTTT.

This chain connects TRBV19 to TRBJ2-7; TRBD2 is a possible D gene (5 bases). V dropped 6 bases and J dropped 6 bases, with 9 bases sitting between them. This CDR3 region has 11 residues. The germline CDR1 and CDR2 sequences are LNHDA and SQIVND (reference sequence). The CDR3 DNA sequence: TGTGCCAGTAGCACGAGCGGCGAGCAGTACGTC. Translated, it gives CASSTSGEQYV.

This chain connects TRBV15 to TRBJ2-3; 10 bases map to TRBD2. Looked up from germline, CDR1 is LNHNV and CDR2 is YYDKDF (reference sequence). J was trimmed by 9 bases and V by 4 bases; bases with no gene match: 7. There are 14 residues in the CDR3. CDR3 nucleotide sequence: TGTGCCACCAGCAAGCGGGGGGGCCAGGAAACGCAGTATTTT. Translating it yields CATSKRGGQETQYF.

The gene calls are TRBV6-6 and TRBJ2-6, with no clear D. This CDR3 comprises 15 residues. Germline V gene data show CDR1 as MNHNY and CDR2 as SVGAGI (reference sequence). V was shortened by 6 bases and J by 4 bases, with 13 bases between the two germline ends. CDR3: CASRSEHLGANVLTF. DNA for the CDR3: TGTGCCAGCAGGTCGGAGCATCTAGGGGCCAACGTCCTGACTTTC.

The V call is TRBV10-3, the J call TRBJ2-1, with D hard to call. Germline V CDR1 and CDR2: ENHRY, SYGVKD. Trimming pared 6 bases from V and 7 bases from J, leaving 13 bases between. This CDR3 is built from 13 residues. As DNA, the CDR3 is TGTGCCATCAGCCCCGCGGCCGAGAATGAGCAGTTCTTC. This translates into CAISPAAENEQFF.

The chain joins TRBV5-4 to TRBJ2-3; D possibly corresponds to TRBD1 (5 bases). The CDR3 runs to 16 residues. CDR1 and CDR2 from the germline V gene are SGHNT and YYREEE (reference sequence). V gave up 3 bases and J gave up 4 bases, with 18 bases separating them. This CDR3 reads CASSSLWGGRADTQYF. The CDR3, as DNA: TGTGCCAGCAGCTCCCTTTGGGGCGGCAGAGCAGATACGCAGTATTTT.

This chain uses TRBV30 with TRBJ2-5, with 11 nucleotides matching TRBD2. V lost 0 bases and J lost 5; bases outside the gene matches: 11. Germline CDR1 is GTSNPN and CDR2 is SVGIG (reference sequence). The CDR3 length is 17 residues. The CDR3 region has the DNA TGTGCCTGGAGTGTTAGCGGGGGGGCAGCGTTCGGCGAGACCCAGTACTTC. Translation gives CAWSVSGGAAFGETQYF. The variable domain in full, completed from reference TRBV30 and TRBJ2-5, reads SQTIHQWPATLVQPVGSPLSLECTVEGTSNPNLYWYRQAAGRGLQLLFYSVGIGQISSEVPQNLSASRPQDRQFILSSKKLLLSDSGFYLCAWSVSGGAAFGETQYFGPGTRLLVL.

This rearrangement joins TRBV10-3 to TRBJ2-1; 12 bases align to TRBD2. Germline CDR1 and CDR2: ENHRY and SYGVKD. This CDR3 is built from 15 residues. J gave up 4 bases and V 6 bases, and 4 bases lay outside the gene matches. In DNA, the CDR3 is TGTGCCATCAGGAAACTAGCGGGAGGTTACAATGAGCAGTTCTTC. Protein product: CAIRKLAGGYNEQFF.

This rearrangement joins TRBV4-3 to TRBJ2-3, with a weak D call TRBD2 (7 bases). The V end was cut by 3 bases, the J end by 4 bases, with 17 bases between. Germline V gene lookup returns CDR1 LGHNA and CDR2 YSLEER. This CDR3 is built from 16 residues. The CDR3 DNA sequence: TGCGCCAGCAGCCAGAGAAGGGGGGGCGGGGCAGATACGCAGTATTTT. Translated: CASSQRRGGGADTQYF.